Below, one T cell receptor beta chain is given with its context. This CDR3 spans 13 amino acids. Trimming pared 1 base from V and 6 bases from J, leaving 9 bases between. Germline loops: CDR1 LGHNA, CDR2 YNFKEQ. These data are taken from a study of blood T cell repertoires in COVID-19. The wider study: Donors in the United States, Italy and Spain gave samples during acute or convalescent COVID-19. The cDNA or gDNA used as material had been derived from T cells, B-cell-depleted T cells, or PBMCs.

How the authors handled the data: Cell counts per sample came from amplifying reference gene primers. The repertoire was sequenced with immunoSEQ multiplex PCR; TCRdb's copy has only in-frame clones and lacks some. V, J and clone size are taken as reported in that table, and D and trimming were inferred from the DNA itself. This table has over 200,000 clones, roughly 80% appearing once. The chain uses TRBV4-2 and TRBJ1-1; D is uncertain. The source material was peripheral blood. The clonotype comes from a woman aged 70 to 79 with active or convalescent COVID-19. CDR3 nucleotide sequence: TGTGCCAGCAGCCAAGGGGAGGGCGCTGAAGCTTTCTTT. Amino acids: CASSQGEGAEAFF.